The 14 T cell receptor beta chains below were found in one sample sequenced in a study of regulatory T cells in long-lasting Graves disease. With iRepertoire HTBI primers and Arm-PCR of CDR3 regions, TCR beta libraries were built. TCRdb re-called the multiplex PCR reads with MiXCR, one entry per CDR3 protein. The repertoire holds about 420,000 distinct CDR3 sequences, with about a quarter as singletons. Noted time point: persistent/refractory GD, antithyroid drugs over 5 years with positive TRAb. Construction of the TCR library relied on RNA isolated from PBMCs. The material was peripheral blood mononuclear cells (PBMCs), obtained when the disease was refractory, from a patient treated with antithyroid drugs. The receptors originated from a female donor with Graves disease.

The V and J genes are TRBV6-1 and TRBJ1-2, with 8 positions matching TRBD1. Germline V gene sequence: CDR1 MNHNS, CDR2 SASEGT. V shed 7 bases and J 2 bases; nucleotides not matched to a gene: 12. This CDR3 has 16 residues. This CDR3 is CASTNWAAGGNYGYTF. CDR3 nucleotides: TGTGCCAGCACCAACTGGGCGGCAGGGGGCAACTATGGCTACACCTTC.

This clonotype was seen more than once but under ten times. CDR3 residues: CAWSVRSGRGDEQFF. Here the CDR3 DNA reads TGTGCCTGGAGTGTACGCAGCGGGAGGGGCGATGAGCAGTTCTTC. The rearrangement joins TRBV30 to TRBJ2-1; TRBD2 matches at 10 bases. The CDR3 sequence is 15 residues long. Per germline, CDR1 GTSNPN and CDR2 SVGIG (reference sequence). With 0 bases clipped from V and 8 bases from J, the junction kept 7 bases outside the gene matches.

This clonotype was seen many times. The rearrangement uses TRBV2 and TRBJ2-1, with no clear D. V gave up 4 bases and J gave up 9 bases, with 13 bases separating them. Looked up from germline, CDR1 is SNHLY and CDR2 is FYNNEI. The CDR3 covers 13 residues. The CDR3 bases are TGTGCCAGCAGTGTCTACCGACCGGGTGAGCAGTTCTTC. Its protein is CASSVYRPGEQFF.

The chain uses TRBV11-2 and TRBJ2-1, with 11 positions matching TRBD2. The CDR3 has 17 amino acids. CDR1 and CDR2 (germline): SGHAT, FQNNGV. With V trimmed by 5 bases and J by 2 bases, 8 bases remained unmatched. CDR3 amino acids: CASSAGLAVLAYNEQFF. The CDR3 DNA reads TGTGCCAGCAGCGCGGGACTAGCGGTTCTGGCCTACAATGAGCAGTTCTTC.

This chain connects TRBV19 to TRBJ1-1, with D unresolved. The CDR3 loop spans 13 amino acids. Trimming removed 5 bases from V and 7 bases from J, with 14 bases in between. Germline CDR1 and CDR2: LNHDA and SQIVND (reference sequence). The CDR3 bases are TGTGCCAGTAGTTTGGGTAGCGGGGATGAAGCTTTCTTT. Translating gives CASSLGSGDEAFF.

The chain combines TRBV3-1 with TRBJ1-3, with 9 bases aligning to TRBD1. The length of the CDR3 is 16 residues. In germline, CDR1 is LGHDT, CDR2 YNNKEL (reference sequence). V lost 4 bases to trimming and J lost 3 bases; unmatched junction nucleotides: 7. In DNA, the CDR3 is TGTGCCAGCAGCCCTTCCGGGACAGGGAGTGGAAACACCATATATTTT. Translating gives CASSPSGTGSGNTIYF.

This chain links TRBV18 with TRBJ2-7, with TRBD1 as a possible D gene (5 bases). The CDR3 spans 14 residues. V was trimmed by 4 bases and J by 5 bases, leaving 15 bases between them. Germline assignment: CDR1 KGHSH and CDR2 LQKENI. The CDR3 bases are TGTGCCAGCTCACTCTCCAGGGCCCCCGACGAGCAGTACTTC. Its translation: CASSLSRAPDEQYF.

This clonotype was recorded at least ten times. The gene calls are TRBV28 and TRBJ2-7; TRBD1 matches 7 bases. The V segment lost 6 bases and the J segment 4 bases; nucleotides outside the gene matches: 3. This CDR3 is 12 amino acids long. Germline lookup yields CDR1 MDHEN and CDR2 SYDVKM. The CDR3 sequence: CASSSTGYEQYF. CDR3 coding DNA: TGTGCCAGCAGCTCGACAGGGTACGAGCAGTACTTC.

This clonotype appeared a single time. Since a much larger clone is just one base distant, this may be a read error. The chain is built from TRBV6-2 or TRBV6-3 and TRBJ2-5; D gene unclear. Germline-derived CDR1 and CDR2 are MNHEY and SVGEGT. The CDR3 has 16 amino acids. CDR3 nucleotides: TGTGCCTGCAGCCCGACCGGCCCATCAAAGAGGGAGACCCAGTACTTC. Amino acid sequence: CACSPTGPSKRETQYF.

This clonotype has ten or more counts. The chain combines TRBV7-9 with TRBJ2-7, with D perhaps matching TRBD1 or TRBD2 (6 bases each). V dropped 5 bases and J dropped 2 bases, with 13 bases sitting between them. Germline V gives CDR1 SEHNR, CDR2 FQNEAQ (reference sequence). The CDR3 sequence is 14 residues long. The CDR3 loop is CASSRGDTTYEQYF. CDR3 coding DNA: TGTGCCAGCAGCAGGGGGGACACCACCTACGAGCAGTACTTC.

This chain joins TRBV5-5 and TRBJ1-2; TRBD1 matches at 8 bases. CDR3 length: 14 amino acids. The V segment lost 5 bases and the J segment 4 bases; nucleotides outside the gene matches: 7. CDR1 and CDR2 from the germline V gene are SGHKS and YYEKEE (reference sequence). The DNA of the CDR3 is TGTGCCAGCAGATATGGACAGGGCGGCTATGGCTACACCTTC. Its translation is CASRYGQGGYGYTF.

The chain joins TRBV6-1 to TRBJ1-1; possible D gene TRBD1, 6 bases. The germline CDR1 and CDR2 sequences are MNHNS and SASEGT. The V end was cut by 2 bases, the J end by 4 bases, with 14 bases between. This CDR3 has 15 amino acids. CDR3 residues: CASSELAGVGTEAFF. The CDR3 nucleotides read TGTGCCAGCAGTGAATTGGCAGGGGTTGGCACTGAAGCTTTCTTT.

The V and J genes are TRBV5-5 and TRBJ2-6; no reliable D call. Per germline, CDR1 SGHKS and CDR2 YYEKEE (reference sequence). This CDR3 is 18 amino acids long. V was clipped by 6 bases and J by 0 bases, with 19 bases between them. The CDR3 DNA reads TGTGCCAGCATCCCGACCCTCAGAATATCCTCTGGGGCCAACGTCCTGACTTTC. As protein: CASIPTLRISSGANVLTF.

This clonotype was seen many times. The J gene is TRBJ2-2, the V gene TRBV2; TRBD2 is a possible D gene (7 bases). Deletions cut 4 bases from V and 3 bases from J, with 15 bases between. From germline, CDR1 is SNHLY and CDR2 FYNNEI. The CDR3 sequence is 16 residues long. The CDR3, as DNA: TGTGCCAGCAGTGGGGATCGGGGGGCTGACACCGGGGAGCTGTTTTTT. Translating gives CASSGDRGADTGELFF.